Reported below is one T cell receptor beta chain. Its antigen is as yet unknown. V lost 3 bases and J lost 9, with 12 bases in between. CDR1 is KGHSH, CDR2 LQKENI, per germline. The length of the CDR3 is 13 residues. No infections or other immune events were documented during collection. These data are taken from a study of identifying expanded T cells in peripheral blood. Study outcomes and limitations: Technical replicates showed approximately 1.2 changed clones; roughly two weeks 15 to 20; four weeks 19.

Data came from immunoSEQ multiplex PCR; TCRdb stores just in-frame clones and leaves some out. The sample shows 81,000 or so clones, less than 90% of them seen only once. The receptor comes from a person between 18 and 75 years old in good health. The rearrangement joins TRBV18 to TRBJ2-1; no firm D call. The specimen sequenced was blood. The CDR3 DNA reads TGTGCCAGCTCACCGGTCTGGTCGGGTGAGCAGTTCTTC. It encodes CASSPVWSGEQFF.